The sample holds a few counts of the clone carrying this TCR beta chain. The antigen is not known. The SP2 primer and nested alpha and beta constant region primers amplified ligated cDNA in four rounds. Alpha and beta constant region primers primed reverse transcription for blood and skin samples. TCRdb re-derived calls from the 5' RACE reads in MiXCR, one entry per CDR3 protein. This table has over 45,000 distinct CDR3 sequences, 6% to 8.5% appearing once. This entry comes from a study of naive and memory T cell subsets. Study-wide points: This RNA-based method may be sensitive to activation-related transcript changes.

A UMI-containing oligonucleotide was joined by 3' ligation to the TCR cDNA template. Input was about 1 to 1,100 ng of DNase-treated total RNA without cell sorting. Germline V lookup: CDR1 SGHDN, CDR2 FVKESK. The CDR3 extends over 17 amino acids. Trimming took 1 base from V and 4 from J, leaving 18 bases between them. The V and J genes are TRBV14 and TRBJ2-3; D is unresolved. The origin of this receptor is a female donor in good health. In nucleotides, the CDR3 is TGTGCCAGCAGCCAAGGGTATCTCAGGACCCCAGCAGATACGCAGTATTTT. This encodes CASSQGYLRTPADTQYF.